This TCR beta chain was captured in a study of T cell responses to AZD1222 COVID-19 vaccine (dated by TCRdb to the early 2020s). Background on the whole study: TCR sequencing was performed for some 250 trial participants, of whom about 200 were given two doses of AZD1222 and approximately 25 were given two doses of MenACWY control vaccine. Trial participants were enrolled by age into 18-55, 56-69 and 70-plus year subgroups, with about 150, 28 and 57 TCR-sequenced participants respectively. What the work shows at the level of the full study, not this receptor alone: The whole spike protein was spanned by vaccine-associated CD4 TCRs, and dominant responses were seen in regions 160-218 and 743-854. Only five or six AZD1222 recipients were SARS-CoV-2 seropositive at baseline, limiting conclusions about previously exposed vaccinees. After two AZD1222 doses, both the breadth and the depth of spike-specific TCRs were significantly higher than at day 0 and than in MenACWY recipients. No day 14 peak-response samples were available, so repertoires were characterized only after the peak T cell response. Most participants were white British and females outnumbered males, and the authors suggested that clonal diversity may have been underestimated. Reportedly, close to half of the unique spike-specific TCRs recognized epitopes lying outside the regions that are mutated in the B.1.351 and B.1.1.7 variants. In the small 56-69-year group, the increase in depth fell short of significance, most likely because of low power.

The time point label of this sample denotes: about 28 days (+/-7) after the second vaccine dose. AZD1222 recipients given second doses at about 4 weeks or at about 12 weeks were pooled, since spike-specific TCR depth and breadth were not found to differ between the two schedules. Vaccinee samples came from UK trials COV001 and COV002, including a single-blind randomized controlled phase 2/3 trial of AZD1222 (ChAdOx1 nCoV-19) in healthy adults. For TCRbeta chain sequencing, PBMC samples from trial participants were taken at day 0 and at day 28 after the second dose. The CDR3 regions of human TCRbeta chains were analyzed by immunosequencing. In the original analysis: TCRs in the repertoires were matched against a reference library of SARS-CoV-2-specific TCRs that had been generated with the MIRA antigen-specificity platform. Breadth was defined as the fraction of unique TCRs that were SARS-CoV-2-associated. Depth was defined as the fraction of total T cells that were SARS-CoV-2-associated. Using the MIRA data, each spike-specific TCR was assigned both to the spike region to which the TCR was reactive and to a CD4 or CD8 class. Log10-transformed breadth and depth values were compared by one-way ANOVA with Sidak's multiple comparisons tests. In TCRdb, the immuneACCESS table is reduced to in-frame sequences with V and J assigned. These tables do not hold every clone; where another copy was compared, an unresolved V gene accounts for under half, and the others remain unexplained. D and trimming come from the DNA, and the V and J calls and clone size come from that table. A total of about 100,000 clones appear in this sample, approximately 93% of them only once. About 8.3% of the sample is taken by the ten largest.

This clone turned up a few times. Its antigen target is currently unknown. No base qualities exist here, and no much larger clone lies one base off it. The sequence came from an adult who received the AZD1222 COVID-19 vaccine. The specimen comprised peripheral blood, sampled 28 days after the second AZD1222 dose.

The base sequence is TGTGCCACCAGAGGGGGGATAGGGGAGACCCAGTACTTC. It translates as CATRGGIGETQYF. The receptor chain draws on TRBV24-1 and TRBJ2-5; the D segment might be TRBD1 or TRBD2, since each matches 6 bases. Trimming removed 7 bases from V and 5 bases from J, leaving 13 bases between the germline ends. In the germline V gene, CDR1 corresponds to KGHDR and CDR2 to SFDVKD. The CDR3 starts with the cysteine, ends with the phenylalanine, and has 13 residues. Only the CDR3 region is kept as DNA, spanning 39 bases read in frame from base 1.